Following are 15 T cell receptor beta chains from one sample sequenced in a study of molecular identifiers for immune sequencing clone quantification. Via MiXCR, TCRdb re-called the PCR reads, giving one row per CDR3 protein. The table records approximately 590,000 distinct CDR3 sequences, roughly 25% of them present only once. The material sequenced was naive CD8+ T cells from blood, with Jurkat cell RNA spiked in. Subset: FACS-sorted CD8+CD4-CCR7+CD45RA+ naive T cells. These receptors were obtained from a human donor in good health. Some libraries in this study had Jurkat cell RNA spiked in.

With regard to this clonotype: A much larger clone is a single base away; this may be a read error. The chain combines TRBV4-1 with TRBJ1-5; perhaps TRBD1 as D (5 bases). The CDR3 runs to 14 residues. The V gene's germline CDR1 is MGHRA and CDR2 YSYEKL. As DNA, the CDR3 is TGCGCCAGCAGCCAAGGATGGGGGAATCAGCGCCAGCATTTT. Residues: CASSQGWGNQRQHF.

J is TRBJ2-5 and V is TRBV12-3 or TRBV12-4; D uncertain. The CDR3 length is 15 residues. V was cut by 4 bases and J by 1 base, with 13 bases left in between. The CDR3 DNA reads TGTGCCAGCAGTTCTATCAACAGTTTCCAAGAGACCCAGTACTTC. Translated, it gives CASSSINSFQETQYF.

J is TRBJ2-7 and V is TRBV7-3; TRBD1 aligns across 9 bases. The CDR3 contains 14 residues. The V and J ends lost 5 bases and 5 bases, in that order; junction bases with no gene match: 7. Per the germline V gene, CDR1 is SGHTA and CDR2 is FQGTGA. In DNA, the CDR3 is TGTGCCAGCAGCCGAACAGGGGGCTTGGACGAGCAGTACTTC. Amino acids: CASSRTGGLDEQYF.

This chain connects TRBV18 to TRBJ1-1; D perhaps matches TRBD1 (5 bases). The V gene's germline CDR1 is KGHSH and CDR2 LQKENI. V lost 2 bases to trimming and J lost 5 bases, with 15 bases between them. The CDR3 covers 15 residues. The CDR3, as DNA: TGTGCCAGCTCACCATTTAAGGGGATGAGGACTGAAGCTTTCTTT. It codes for CASSPFKGMRTEAFF.

This clonotype was detected ten times or more. This chain links TRBV5-6 with TRBJ2-3; weak D call: TRBD1 (6 bases). CDR3 length equals 15 residues. Germline V CDR1 and CDR2: SGHDT, YYEEEE. V was clipped by 0 bases and J by 5 bases, with 13 bases between them. CDR3: CASSLASGGQDTQYF. The CDR3 DNA sequence: TGTGCCAGCAGCTTGGCCTCTGGGGGCCAAGATACGCAGTATTTT. The complete variable domain, with remaining parts taken from reference TRBV5-6 and TRBJ2-3, reads DAGVTQSPTHLIKTRGQQVTLRCSPKSGHDTVSWYQQALGQGPQFIFQYYEEEERQRGNFPDRFSGHQFPNYSSELNVNALLLGDSALYLCASSLASGGQDTQYFGPGTRLTVL.

V gene TRBV27 combines with J gene TRBJ2-1, with D unclear. CDR3 length equals 14 residues. The germline gives CDR1 MNHEY, CDR2 SMNVEV (reference sequence). V lost 0 bases and J 4 bases, leaving 7 bases between the germline ends. This CDR3 is CASSLSGRYNEQFF. The CDR3 DNA reads TGTGCCAGCAGTTTATCTGGCAGATACAATGAGCAGTTCTTC.

This CDR3 is CASSELQRYSNQPQHF. For the CDR3, the DNA is TGTGCCAGCAGTGAGCTACAGAGATATAGCAATCAGCCCCAGCATTTT. The V call is TRBV6-1, the J call TRBJ1-5; D is unresolved. V lost 3 bases and J 0 bases, leaving 12 bases between the germline ends. The CDR3 is 16 amino acids. The germline V gene encodes CDR1 MNHNS and CDR2 SASEGT.

In this sample, this clonotype turned up many times. J is TRBJ2-3 and V is TRBV6-2 or TRBV6-3, with 7 bases lining up with TRBD1. CDR1 and CDR2 from the germline V gene are MNHEY and SVGEGT. The trim removed 6 bases at V and 5 bases at J, leaving 14 bases unmatched. CDR3 length equals 16 residues. The CDR3 DNA is TGTGCCAGCAGCCTACAGGGGTTACCCCGGGAAGATACGCAGTATTTT. Translation gives CASSLQGLPREDTQYF.

The chain recombines TRBV20-1 with TRBJ1-2, with D unresolved. CDR1 and CDR2 (germline): DFQATT, SNEGSKA (reference sequence). CDR3 size: 16 residues. V was cut by 0 bases and J by 4 bases, with 18 bases left in between. CDR3 sequence (DNA): TGCAGTGCTAGAGATCCACCGGCGCAAGGGATCTATGGCTACACCTTC. Translated, it gives CSARDPPAQGIYGYTF.

Many counts were recorded for this clonotype. The chain combines TRBV11-2 with TRBJ2-5, with D perhaps matching TRBD1 or TRBD2 (5 bases each). Germline V CDR1 and CDR2: SGHAT, FQNNGV. V lost 7 bases, J lost 4 bases, and 13 bases lay in between. This CDR3 has 13 residues. DNA of the CDR3: TGTGCCAGCAATGGGTACGGGGCAGAGACCCAGTACTTC. Its protein is CASNGYGAETQYF.

The chain has TRBV27 and TRBJ2-2; 8 nucleotides align to TRBD2. Germline V CDR1 and CDR2: MNHEY, SMNVEV (reference sequence). This CDR3 is 16 amino acids long. Trimming took 3 bases from V and 3 from J; bases not matched to a gene: 6. The chain's CDR3 is CASSFAGGGDTGELFF. The CDR3 coding sequence is TGTGCCAGCAGTTTTGCGGGAGGTGGGGACACCGGGGAGCTGTTTTTT.

The V gene is TRBV7-8, the J gene TRBJ2-2; D is unresolved. CDR1 and CDR2 from the germline V gene are SGHVS and FQNEAQ. Between the trimmed V and J ends, which lost 5 bases and 6 bases, there was a span of 10 bases. CDR3 length: 13 residues. The CDR3 loop is CASSLGDAGELFF. In DNA, the CDR3 is TGTGCCAGCAGCCTTGGGGATGCCGGGGAGCTGTTTTTT.

The sample holds a few counts of this clonotype. The V gene is TRBV9, the J gene TRBJ2-7, with 11 bases lining up with TRBD1. J was trimmed by 7 bases and V by 3 bases; bases with no gene match: 6. The CDR3 is 14 amino acids. In germline, CDR1 is SGDLS, CDR2 YYNGEE. The CDR3 DNA is TGTGCCAGCAGCGCAGGACAGGGGGCGCTTGAGCAGTACTTC. Translated, it gives CASSAGQGALEQYF.

This clonotype was detected ten times or more. The V gene is TRBV29-1, the J gene TRBJ2-7, with TRBD1 matching 7 bases. Germline V gene data show CDR1 as SQVTM and CDR2 as ANQGSEA. The CDR3 consists of 13 residues. Trimming took 6 bases from V and 5 from J; bases not matched to a gene: 10. Written as DNA, the CDR3 is TGCAGCGTAGCAGGGGGAAGGAGTAACGAGCAGTACTTC. Its protein is CSVAGGRSNEQYF.

The chain links TRBV7-8 to TRBJ2-7; D unresolved. This CDR3 spans 19 amino acids. Between the trimmed V and J ends, which lost 5 bases and 0 bases, there was a span of 26 bases. The germline gives CDR1 SGHVS, CDR2 FQNEAQ. The CDR3 is CASSHGQVEYQLNSYEQYF. CDR3 sequence (DNA): TGTGCCAGCAGCCACGGCCAGGTAGAATACCAATTAAACTCCTACGAGCAGTACTTC.